The next 27 T cell receptor beta chains were all read from a single sample in a study of beta chain features in type 1 diabetes. The study reverse transcribed the entire isolated RNA, so it sequenced expressed TCRB transcripts. Sequencing was performed with immunoSEQ multiplex PCR; in TCRdb, only in-frame clones are kept and a portion is missing. Here the sample spans about 140,000 clones, about 9.7% being singletons. Sequencing was performed on central memory CD4+ T cells from blood. The receptors originated from a woman in her 40s in good health.

This clone turned up a few times. The rearrangement links TRBV10-3 to TRBJ2-2; weak D call: TRBD1 (5 bases). Germline loops: CDR1 ENHRY, CDR2 SYGVKD. This CDR3 comprises 13 residues. V was pared by 6 bases and J by 3 bases, with 8 bases between. The CDR3: CAIRPQDTGELFF. The DNA for the CDR3 is TGTGCCATCAGACCACAGGACACCGGGGAGCTGTTTTTT.

The chain couples TRBV19 to TRBJ2-2; weak D call: TRBD1 (6 bases). V was shortened by 5 bases and J by 5 bases, with 9 bases between the two germline ends. The CDR3 consists of 13 residues. Germline values: CDR1 LNHDA, CDR2 SQIVND (reference sequence). The CDR3 region is CASSAQGTGELFF. CDR3 bases: TGTGCCAGTAGTGCCCAGGGGACCGGGGAGCTGTTTTTT.

This clone was observed many times. The CDR3 protein is CASSYNSGPTNEKLFF. The CDR3 nucleotides are TGTGCCAGCAGCTATAACAGTGGCCCAACTAATGAAAAACTGTTTTTT. The rearrangement uses TRBV7-9 and TRBJ1-4; D gene ambiguous. The length of the CDR3 is 16 residues. Trimming left V 4 bases short and J 0 bases short, with 12 bases between. Germline CDR1 reads SEHNR; CDR2 reads FQNEAQ (reference sequence).

V and J are TRBV9 and TRBJ1-4, with 8 bases lining up with TRBD1. The CDR3 has 15 amino acids. Unmatched junction bases numbered 10, after V lost 5 bases and J lost 7 bases. Germline values: CDR1 SGDLS, CDR2 YYNGEE. The CDR3 nucleotides read TGTGCCAGCAGTGCCCAGGGGGCGCAGGGTGAAAAACTGTTTTTT. Its translation is CASSAQGAQGEKLFF.

This clone was detected a few times. The rearrangement links TRBV2 to TRBJ1-2, with 8 bases fitting TRBD1. The CDR3 runs to 11 residues. Germline CDR1 reads SNHLY; CDR2 reads FYNNEI. J lost 6 bases, V lost 11 bases, and 5 bases had no gene match. This CDR3 is CARGQGNGYTF. The CDR3 coding sequence is TGTGCCCGAGGACAGGGCAATGGCTACACCTTC.

The genes are TRBV28 and TRBJ1-5; D might be TRBD1 (5 bases). This CDR3 spans 14 amino acids. The germline gives CDR1 MDHEN, CDR2 SYDVKM. V shed 5 bases and J shed 6 bases, with 14 bases lying between them. The CDR3 DNA is TGTGCCAGCAGTAGGGGCGGCGGGGGTCAGCCCCAGCATTTT. It is translated as CASSRGGGGQPQHF.

This clone came up a few times. The rearrangement links TRBV19 to TRBJ2-1; 11 bases agree with TRBD2. V lost 1 base and J lost 9; bases outside the gene matches: 5. Germline CDR1 and CDR2: LNHDA and SQIVND (reference sequence). The CDR3 has 15 amino acids. This CDR3 reads CASSIVTSGAAEQFF. Written as DNA, the CDR3 is TGTGCCAGTAGTATAGTGACTAGCGGGGCGGCTGAGCAGTTCTTC.

This clone was found a few times. The chain couples TRBV19 to TRBJ2-5; TRBD2 aligns across 7 bases. Looked up from germline, CDR1 is LNHDA and CDR2 is SQIVND (reference sequence). The J segment lost 3 bases and the V segment lost 5 bases, leaving 6 bases of the junction unmatched. This CDR3 has 14 amino acids. The DNA of the CDR3 is TGTGCCAGTAGTGGTGGGACTACAGAAGAGACCCAGTACTTC. Translating gives CASSGGTTEETQYF.

This clone has just a few counts. J is TRBJ1-5 and V is TRBV19; unclear D gene. Germline loops: CDR1 LNHDA, CDR2 SQIVND (reference sequence). V lost 2 bases, J lost 7 bases, and 9 bases lay in between. This CDR3 spans 13 amino acids. CDR3 sequence reads: CASSIQEGQPQHF. The CDR3 DNA reads as TGTGCCAGTAGTATACAGGAAGGCCAGCCCCAGCATTTT.

The J gene is TRBJ1-1, the V gene TRBV14; possible D gene TRBD1, 6 bases. Germline loops: CDR1 SGHDN, CDR2 FVKESK. The CDR3 has 17 residues. V dropped 0 bases and J dropped 5 bases, with 19 bases sitting between them. CDR3 in amino acids: CASSQDLQRGKRTEAFF. The CDR3 DNA sequence: TGTGCCAGCAGCCAAGATCTACAGAGGGGGAAGAGGACTGAAGCTTTCTTT.

The rearrangement joins TRBV2 to TRBJ2-7; TRBD2 might be the D (7 bases). The ends were cut back, 6 bases at V and 2 bases at J, with 14 bases in the middle. The length of the CDR3 is 14 residues. The germline gives CDR1 SNHLY, CDR2 FYNNEI. In DNA form, the CDR3 reads TGTGCCAGCAGGGTCGACGGGGGGCCCTACGAGCAGTACTTC. It encodes CASRVDGGPYEQYF.

This clone has a handful of counts. The chain links TRBV7-8 to TRBJ1-3; D may be TRBD1 (5 bases). CDR1 and CDR2 from the germline V gene are SGHVS and FQNEAQ. V was clipped by 0 bases and J by 4 bases, with 13 bases between them. The CDR3 sequence is 16 residues long. Here the CDR3 reads CASSLAIQVSGNTIYF. The CDR3 DNA reads as TGTGCCAGCAGCTTAGCCATACAGGTGTCCGGAAACACCATATATTTT.

The genes are TRBV7-2 and TRBJ2-2; 10 nucleotides line up with TRBD1. J was trimmed by 7 bases and V by 4 bases; bases with no gene match: 12. Germline V gives CDR1 SGHTA, CDR2 FQGNSA. This CDR3 comprises 17 residues. The CDR3 DNA reads TGTGCCAGCAGCTCCCCGACCCGGACAGGGGGAATCGGGGAGCTGTTTTTT. This translates into CASSSPTRTGGIGELFF. Full variable domain (outside the CDR3, taken from reference TRBV7-2 and TRBJ2-2): GAGVSQSPSNKVTEKGKDVELRCDPISGHTALYWYRQSLGQGLEFLIYFQGNSAPDKSGLPSDRFSAERTGGSVSTLTIQRTQQEDSAVYLCASSSPTRTGGIGELFFGEGSRLTVL.

In this sample, this clone turned up a few times. The chain links TRBV5-1 to TRBJ2-5, with TRBD1 as a possible D gene (5 bases). The V end was cut by 0 bases, the J end by 4 bases, with 10 bases between. CDR1 and CDR2 from the germline V gene are SGHRS and YFSETQ. The CDR3 is 14 residues long. The CDR3 loop is CASSLEARAETQYF. CDR3 in DNA: TGCGCCAGCAGCTTGGAGGCCAGGGCAGAGACCCAGTACTTC.

This clone was detected only a few times. J is TRBJ2-1 and V is TRBV11-2, with D tentatively TRBD1 (6 bases). Trimming took 4 bases from V and 8 from J, leaving 24 bases between them. The germline V gene has CDR1 SGHAT and CDR2 FQNNGV. The CDR3 consists of 17 residues. The CDR3 DNA reads as TGTGCCAGCAGCTCATTTAGAAGGGGGAAGTTGGCCGATGAGCAGTTCTTC. Its protein product is CASSSFRRGKLADEQFF.

J is TRBJ1-6 and V is TRBV19; 7 bases match TRBD1. Germline CDR1 LNHDA, CDR2 SQIVND (reference sequence). The CDR3 is 15 residues long. V was clipped by 6 bases and J by 6 bases; unmatched bases: 8. The CDR3 DNA is TGTGCCAGTAGAAGCCTCCAGGGGGTTAATTCACCCCTCCACTTT. Protein sequence: CASRSLQGVNSPLHF.

This clone was detected only a few times. The chain carries TRBV7-2 and TRBJ2-7, with 8 bases matching TRBD1. The V gene end was trimmed by 0 bases and the J gene end by 3 bases; junction bases not matched to a gene: 4. The CDR3 consists of 15 residues. The V gene's germline CDR1 is SGHTA and CDR2 FQGNSA. CDR3 residues: CASSLALDRGYEQYF. The CDR3 DNA reads TGTGCCAGCAGCTTAGCGTTAGACAGGGGCTACGAGCAGTACTTC.

The chain has TRBV7-2 and TRBJ2-3; 9 bases are shared with TRBD2. V shed 7 bases, J shed 4 bases, and the junction held 15 bases outside the gene matches. There are 17 residues in the CDR3. Per germline, CDR1 SGHTA and CDR2 FQGNSA. CDR3 sequence: CASIERGVRGGADTQYF. The CDR3 DNA sequence: TGTGCCAGCATCGAGCGGGGGGTACGGGGGGGCGCAGATACGCAGTATTTT.

The genes are TRBV7-9 and TRBJ2-5; 7 positions agree with TRBD2. Germline assignment: CDR1 SEHNR and CDR2 FQNEAQ (reference sequence). CDR3 length: 16 amino acids. V trimming: 4 bases; J trimming: 3 bases; junction bases outside the gene matches: 11. The CDR3 coding sequence is TGTGCCAGCAGCTACGTAGATCCCGGGACTAAAGAGACCCAGTACTTC. This sequence encodes CASSYVDPGTKETQYF. Full variable domain (rest looked up from reference TRBV7-9 and TRBJ2-5): DTGVSQNPRHKITKRGQNVTFRCDPISEHNRLYWYRQTLGQGPEFLTYFQNEAQLEKSRLLSDRFSAERPKGSFSTLEIQRTEQGDSAMYLCASSYVDPGTKETQYFGPGTRLLVL.

A few counts support this clone. The V and J genes are TRBV5-4 and TRBJ1-6; 9 nucleotides agree with TRBD1. CDR3 length: 16 amino acids. V was pared by 3 bases and J by 6 bases, with 7 bases of the junction left unmatched. Per germline, CDR1 SGHNT and CDR2 YYREEE (reference sequence). The CDR3 loop reads CASSWGQGLGNSPLHF. As DNA, the CDR3 is TGTGCCAGCAGCTGGGGACAGGGTCTGGGTAATTCACCCCTCCACTTT.

This clone was seen a handful of times. The V gene is TRBV10-3, the J gene TRBJ1-5; no definite D call. The length of the CDR3 is 15 residues. Germline V gene lookup returns CDR1 ENHRY and CDR2 SYGVKD. V lost 2 bases to trimming and J lost 0 bases, with 8 bases between them. The CDR3 nucleotides read TGTGCCATCAGTGAGACCTCCTATAGCAATCAGCCCCAGCATTTT. Protein product: CAISETSYSNQPQHF.

This clone was detected a few times. V and J are TRBV2 and TRBJ1-1, with a weak D call TRBD1 (6 bases). The germline V and J ends were trimmed by 7 bases and 0 bases, with 9 bases remaining between them. The CDR3 contains 13 residues. Germline V lookup: CDR1 SNHLY, CDR2 FYNNEI. The CDR3 DNA is TGTGCCAGCAAGGACAGCTTGAACACTGAAGCTTTCTTT. Protein: CASKDSLNTEAFF.

This rearrangement joins TRBV18 to TRBJ1-1; D is unresolved. Per germline, CDR1 KGHSH and CDR2 LQKENI. This CDR3 spans 12 amino acids. The V and J ends lost 3 bases and 8 bases respectively, with 10 bases between them. The CDR3 sequence is CASSPQQQEAFF. CDR3 DNA: TGTGCCAGCTCACCGCAACAGCAGGAAGCTTTCTTT.

This clone occurred a few times. The chain couples TRBV11-2 to TRBJ2-3; TRBD2 matches at 8 bases. This CDR3 contains 14 residues. V shed 5 bases and J 5 bases; nucleotides not matched to a gene: 6. Germline V gene sequence: CDR1 SGHAT, CDR2 FQNNGV. CDR3 amino acids: CASSPGLAGDTQYF. DNA for the CDR3: TGTGCCAGCAGCCCGGGGCTAGCGGGAGATACGCAGTATTTT.

The chain couples TRBV5-1 to TRBJ1-1, with 8 bases identical to TRBD1. The length of the CDR3 is 15 residues. The trim removed 0 bases at V and 5 bases at J, leaving 6 bases unmatched. Germline-derived CDR1 and CDR2 are SGHRS and YFSETQ. The CDR3 nucleotides read TGCGCCAGCAGCTTGGAGCAGGGGGCGCAAACTGAAGCTTTCTTT. It is translated as CASSLEQGAQTEAFF. Full variable domain (outside the CDR3, taken from reference TRBV5-1 and TRBJ1-1): KAGVTQTPRYLIKTRGQQVTLSCSPISGHRSVSWYQQTPGQGLQFLFEYFSETQRNKGNFPGRFSGRQFSNSRSEMNVSTLELGDSALYLCASSLEQGAQTEAFFGQGTRLTVV.

This clone was recorded a few times. In DNA form, the CDR3 reads TGTGCCAGCAGCGTAGCGGGGAGCTCCTACGAGCAGTACTTC. Protein product: CASSVAGSSYEQYF. This rearrangement joins TRBV6-6 to TRBJ2-7; TRBD2 aligns across 8 bases. Trimming removed 6 bases from V and 0 bases from J; junction bases left unmatched: 4. The germline gives CDR1 MNHNY, CDR2 SVGAGI (reference sequence). CDR3 length: 14 residues.

The gene calls are TRBV7-9 and TRBJ1-2, with 8 bases aligning to TRBD1. Germline V gene data show CDR1 as SEHNR and CDR2 as FQNEAQ (reference sequence). The V gene end was trimmed by 7 bases and the J gene end by 8 bases; junction bases not matched to a gene: 6. CDR3 length: 12 residues. DNA of the CDR3: TGTGCCAGCACCGCAGGGGGCGCGGGCTACACCTTC. This sequence encodes CASTAGGAGYTF.